These 24 T cell receptor beta chains originate from one sample sequenced in a study of shared clonotypes between healthy human individuals. TCRdb's copy holds only in-frame clones and misses some; the assay was immunoSEQ multiplex PCR. The table includes more than 1.2 million clones, just under 99% detected once. The sequenced sample consisted of naive CD4+ T cells sorted from blood. Indicated subset: CD45RA+ positively selected. The receptors shown here come from a young man in good health.

About this clone: The same CDR3 also results from other DNA sequences found in this sample. V usage is TRBV19 and J usage is TRBJ2-7; no reliable D call. The CDR3 is 12 amino acids. CDR1 and CDR2 (germline): LNHDA, SQIVND (reference sequence). Trimming took off 5 bases at V and 0 bases at J, with 5 bases between the two ends. CDR3 loop: CASSAGSYEQYF. The DNA of the CDR3 is TGTGCCAGTAGTGCCGGCTCCTACGAGCAGTACTTC. Filled out from reference TRBV19 and TRBJ2-7, the complete variable domain reads DGGITQSPKYLFRKEGQNVTLSCEQNLNHDAMYWYRQDPGQGLRLIYYSQIVNDFQKGDIAEGYSVSREKKESFPLTVTSAQKNPTAFYLCASSAGSYEQYFGPGTRLTVT.

The chain recombines TRBV5-1 with TRBJ2-1; D gene unclear. Germline CDR1 is SGHRS and CDR2 is YFSETQ. The CDR3 runs to 13 residues. V lost 3 bases, J lost 6 bases, and 10 bases lay in between. DNA of the CDR3: TGCGCCAGCAGCTGGGCGGATCCCAATGAGCAGTTCTTC. It encodes CASSWADPNEQFF.

CDR3 in amino acids: CASSLESHRQPQHF. The DNA for the CDR3 is TGTGCCAGCAGCTTAGAGTCGCATCGTCAGCCCCAGCATTTT. J is TRBJ1-5 and V is TRBV7-2; no definite D call. V gave up 1 base and J gave up 6 bases, with 10 bases separating them. Germline-derived CDR1 and CDR2 are SGHTA and FQGNSA. The CDR3 totals 14 residues.

The V call is TRBV10-1, the J call TRBJ2-3; D gene uncertain. The V end was cut by 1 base, the J end by 5 bases, with 10 bases between. This CDR3 spans 14 amino acids. The V gene's germline CDR1 is WNHNN and CDR2 SYGVQD (reference sequence). CDR3 nucleotides: TGCGCCAGCAGTGAGTATCCAGCCCGAGATACGCAGTATTTT. Amino acid sequence: CASSEYPARDTQYF.

This chain joins TRBV19 and TRBJ2-2, with D perhaps being TRBD1 or TRBD2 (5 bases each). The length of the CDR3 is 16 residues. In germline, CDR1 is LNHDA, CDR2 SQIVND (reference sequence). Trimming removed 4 bases at V and 5 bases at J, with 17 bases between. This chain's CDR3 is CASSKPGPRTTGELFF. The CDR3 nucleotides read TGTGCCAGTAGTAAACCGGGACCAAGAACAACCGGGGAGCTGTTTTTT.

In DNA form, the CDR3 reads TGTGCCAGCAGCCAAAAAAGGGGTTGGGGGCGTTACGCTACGGAGCAGTACTTC. It encodes CASSQKRGWGRYATEQYF. This chain links TRBV14 with TRBJ2-7; D may be TRBD1 (6 bases). The V end lost 2 bases, the J end lost 7 bases, and 27 bases lay between the germline ends. The CDR3 runs 18 residues. In germline, CDR1 is SGHDN, CDR2 FVKESK.

The rearrangement uses TRBV25-1 and TRBJ2-3, with TRBD2 matching over 14 bases. Per germline, CDR1 MGHDK and CDR2 SYGVNS. V lost 8 bases, J lost 4 bases, and 5 bases stayed unmatched. The CDR3 is 15 residues long. In nucleotides, the CDR3 is TGTGCCAGCCACGGGACTAGCGGGAGTTCAGATACGCAGTATTTT. Translated, it gives CASHGTSGSSDTQYF.

V and J are TRBV7-9 and TRBJ1-3, with TRBD1 matching over 7 bases. The CDR3 contains 17 residues. Germline V gene sequence: CDR1 SEHNR, CDR2 FQNEAQ (reference sequence). V gave up 5 bases and J gave up 0 bases; unmatched junction bases: 10. CDR3 sequence: CASSPKGTASSGNTIYF. The CDR3 DNA reads TGTGCCAGCAGCCCCAAGGGGACAGCAAGCTCTGGAAACACCATATATTTT.

The chain links TRBV5-1 to TRBJ2-7; D uncertain. The CDR3 contains 12 residues. The germline V gene has CDR1 SGHRS and CDR2 YFSETQ. Trimming left V 7 bases short and J 4 bases short, with 12 bases between. CDR3 sequence reads: CASYRLPYEQYF. CDR3 nucleotide sequence: TGCGCCAGCTATCGGCTCCCATACGAGCAGTACTTC.

This chain's CDR3 is CASSPGSVSQPQHF. In DNA form, the CDR3 reads TGTGCCAGCAGTCCCGGGTCCGTCAGTCAGCCCCAGCATTTT. This chain joins TRBV28 and TRBJ1-5, with D unclear. Trimming removed 5 bases at V and 6 bases at J, with 14 bases between. Germline assignment: CDR1 MDHEN and CDR2 SYDVKM. The CDR3 loop spans 14 amino acids.

The chain is built from TRBV27 and TRBJ2-7; 7 bases fit TRBD2. The J segment lost 7 bases and the V segment lost 3 bases, leaving 15 bases of the junction unmatched. The germline V gene has CDR1 MNHEY and CDR2 SMNVEV (reference sequence). The CDR3 is made up of 16 amino acids. The CDR3 protein is CASSFSVSGQLLEQYF. In nucleotides, the CDR3 is TGTGCCAGCAGTTTTTCTGTTAGCGGGCAACTCTTGGAGCAGTACTTC.

The V and J genes are TRBV30 and TRBJ2-3; weak D call: TRBD2 (7 bases). Per germline, CDR1 GTSNPN and CDR2 SVGIG (reference sequence). V lost 0 bases and J lost 0, with 19 bases in between. The CDR3 contains 18 residues. The CDR3 loop reads CAWSVRVGGARSTDTQYF. CDR3 DNA sequence: TGTGCCTGGAGTGTACGCGTTGGGGGGGCAAGGAGCACAGATACGCAGTATTTT.

The V and J genes are TRBV28 and TRBJ2-7, with D tentatively TRBD1 or TRBD2 (7 bases each). Germline V gene lookup returns CDR1 MDHEN and CDR2 SYDVKM. V was cut by 2 bases and J by 3 bases, with 17 bases left in between. The CDR3 loop spans 16 amino acids. This CDR3 is CASSLGGDSPIYEQYF. DNA of the CDR3: TGTGCCAGCAGTTTAGGGGGGGACAGTCCAATCTACGAGCAGTACTTC.

The J gene is TRBJ2-3, the V gene TRBV5-1; either TRBD1 or TRBD2 may supply D (5 bases each). The CDR3 runs to 16 residues. The ends were cut back, 1 base at V and 1 base at J, with 13 bases in the middle. Germline CDR1 reads SGHRS; CDR2 reads YFSETQ. The CDR3 DNA reads TGCGCCAGCAGCTTGACTTCCGGGACCGGCACAGATACGCAGTATTTT. Translating it yields CASSLTSGTGTDTQYF.

This rearrangement joins TRBV27 to TRBJ2-5, with 11 bases lining up with TRBD1. Per the germline V gene, CDR1 is MNHEY and CDR2 is SMNVEV (reference sequence). The CDR3 runs to 17 residues. The V gene end was trimmed by 8 bases and the J gene end by 5 bases; junction bases not matched to a gene: 16. The CDR3 spells CASAGQGARRARETQYF. CDR3 nucleotides: TGTGCCAGCGCTGGACAGGGGGCGAGGCGGGCACGGGAGACCCAGTACTTC.

The chain recombines TRBV14 with TRBJ1-1; weak D call: TRBD1 (5 bases). Trimming cost V 0 bases and J 5 bases, with 13 bases left between them. The CDR3 has 15 residues. CDR1 is SGHDN and CDR2 is FVKESK in the germline V gene. The chain's CDR3 is CASSQDVGVRTEAFF. CDR3 bases: TGTGCCAGCAGCCAAGACGTAGGGGTCCGGACTGAAGCTTTCTTT.

The chain is built from TRBV2 and TRBJ2-2; D perhaps matches TRBD2 (5 bases). The CDR3 loop spans 15 amino acids. V shed 7 bases and J shed 3 bases, with 15 bases lying between them. Germline V gene sequence: CDR1 SNHLY, CDR2 FYNNEI. The CDR3 loop reads CASKYRRADTGELFF. CDR3 sequence (DNA): TGTGCCAGCAAGTACCGACGAGCGGACACCGGGGAGCTGTTTTTT.

This chain uses TRBV19 with TRBJ2-7; D could derive from TRBD1 or TRBD2 (5 bases each). The V and J ends lost 6 bases and 0 bases respectively, with 9 bases between them. Germline CDR1 reads LNHDA; CDR2 reads SQIVND (reference sequence). This CDR3 spans 13 amino acids. CDR3 loop: CASRGTVSYEQYF. For the CDR3, the DNA is TGTGCCAGTAGGGGGACGGTCTCCTACGAGCAGTACTTC. Full variable domain (missing parts from reference TRBV19 and TRBJ2-7): DGGITQSPKYLFRKEGQNVTLSCEQNLNHDAMYWYRQDPGQGLRLIYYSQIVNDFQKGDIAEGYSVSREKKESFPLTVTSAQKNPTAFYLCASRGTVSYEQYFGPGTRLTVT.

The chain combines TRBV7-9 with TRBJ1-5; TRBD1 matches at 7 bases. This CDR3 spans 15 amino acids. J gave up 6 bases and V 5 bases, and 10 bases lay outside the gene matches. Germline lookup yields CDR1 SEHNR and CDR2 FQNEAQ (reference sequence). CDR3 bases: TGTGCCAGCAGCCCTCCAGGGGGATTAGGTCAGCCCCAGCATTTT. Protein sequence: CASSPPGGLGQPQHF.

V usage is TRBV29-1 and J usage is TRBJ2-7, with 10 bases identical to TRBD1. Germline loops: CDR1 SQVTM, CDR2 ANQGSEA. CDR3 size: 13 residues. The V and J ends lost 6 bases and 2 bases, in that order; junction bases with no gene match: 4. In DNA, the CDR3 is TGCAGCGTAGCGACAGGGGGCACCTACGAGCAGTACTTC. Protein product: CSVATGGTYEQYF.

The gene calls are TRBV6-1 and TRBJ2-7; tentative D call: TRBD2 (5 bases). Germline CDR1 MNHNS, CDR2 SASEGT. This CDR3 comprises 12 residues. V gave up 3 bases and J gave up 6 bases, with 9 bases separating them. The CDR3 nucleotides are TGTGCCAGCAGTGATCCGGGGTTCGAGCAGTACTTC. Translated: CASSDPGFEQYF.

This clone occurred once. The chain has TRBV5-1 and TRBJ2-3, with 8 bases lining up with TRBD1. Germline loops: CDR1 SGHRS, CDR2 YFSETQ. This CDR3 has 17 amino acids. V lost 0 bases and J lost 2; bases outside the gene matches: 8. The CDR3 here is CASSLAFSGGDTDTQYF. The CDR3, as DNA: TGCGCCAGCAGCTTGGCTTTCTCAGGGGGCGACACAGATACGCAGTATTTT.

This chain uses TRBV29-1 with TRBJ2-7, with D possibly matching TRBD1 (6 bases). Germline CDR1 reads SQVTM; CDR2 reads ANQGSEA. The CDR3 consists of 12 residues. V lost 6 bases, J lost 5 bases, and 14 bases lay in between. In DNA form, the CDR3 reads TGCAGCGTCAGGGGATCGGAGAACGAGCAGTACTTC. Protein: CSVRGSENEQYF.

The chain links TRBV29-1 to TRBJ1-1, with TRBD1 as a possible D gene (5 bases). The CDR3 extends over 12 amino acids. The germline V gene encodes CDR1 SQVTM and CDR2 ANQGSEA. V gave up 3 bases and J gave up 10 bases, with 15 bases separating them. DNA of the CDR3: TGCAGCGTTGATCCAACCGGGCAGGGAGCTTTCTTT. Translating it yields CSVDPTGQGAFF. The full variable domain, its missing parts supplied by reference TRBV29-1 and TRBJ1-1, is SAVISQKPSRDICQRGTSLTIQCQVDSQVTMMFWYRQQPGQSLTLIATANQGSEATYESGFVIDKFPISRPNLTFSTLTVSNMSPEDSSIYLCSVDPTGQGAFFGQGTRLTVV.